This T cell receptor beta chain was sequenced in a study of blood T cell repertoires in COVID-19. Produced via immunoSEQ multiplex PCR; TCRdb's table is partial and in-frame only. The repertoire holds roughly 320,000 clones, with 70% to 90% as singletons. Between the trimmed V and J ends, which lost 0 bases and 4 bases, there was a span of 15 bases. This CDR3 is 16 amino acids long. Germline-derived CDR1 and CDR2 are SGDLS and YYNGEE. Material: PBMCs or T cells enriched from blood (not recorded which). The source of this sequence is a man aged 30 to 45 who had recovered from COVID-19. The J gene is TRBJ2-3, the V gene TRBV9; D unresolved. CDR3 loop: CASSVAGRMISDTQYF. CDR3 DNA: TGTGCCAGCAGCGTAGCAGGCCGAATGATTTCAGATACGCAGTATTTT.